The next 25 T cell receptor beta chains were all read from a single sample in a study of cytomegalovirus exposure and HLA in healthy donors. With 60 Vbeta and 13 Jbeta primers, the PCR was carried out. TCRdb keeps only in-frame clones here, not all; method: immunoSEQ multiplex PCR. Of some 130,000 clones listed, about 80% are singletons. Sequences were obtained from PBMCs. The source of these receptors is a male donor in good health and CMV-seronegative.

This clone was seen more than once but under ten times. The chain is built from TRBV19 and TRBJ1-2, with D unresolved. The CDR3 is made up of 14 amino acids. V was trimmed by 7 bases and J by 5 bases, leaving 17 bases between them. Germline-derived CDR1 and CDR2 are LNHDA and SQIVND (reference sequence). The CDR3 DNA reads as TGTGCCAGTAATCACCCGGGTTCTACGTATGGCTACACCTTC. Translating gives CASNHPGSTYGYTF.

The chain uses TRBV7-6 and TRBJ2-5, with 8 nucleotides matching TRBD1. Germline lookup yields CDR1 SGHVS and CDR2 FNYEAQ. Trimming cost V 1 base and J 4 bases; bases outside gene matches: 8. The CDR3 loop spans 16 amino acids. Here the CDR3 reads CASSLVPGQGTETQYF. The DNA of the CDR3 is TGTGCCAGCAGCTTAGTTCCAGGACAGGGCACAGAGACCCAGTACTTC.

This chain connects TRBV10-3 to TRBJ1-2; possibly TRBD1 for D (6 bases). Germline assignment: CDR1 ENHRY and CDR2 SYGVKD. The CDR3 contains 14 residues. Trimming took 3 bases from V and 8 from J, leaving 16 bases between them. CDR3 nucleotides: TGTGCCATCAGTGAAATGACAGGTCGTAGAGGCTACACCTTC. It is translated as CAISEMTGRRGYTF.

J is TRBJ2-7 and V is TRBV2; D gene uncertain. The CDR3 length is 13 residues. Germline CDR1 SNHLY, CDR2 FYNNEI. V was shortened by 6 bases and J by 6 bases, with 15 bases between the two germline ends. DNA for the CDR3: TGTGCCAGCAGCTACGATTTATCCGGCGAGCAGTACTTC. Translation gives CASSYDLSGEQYF.

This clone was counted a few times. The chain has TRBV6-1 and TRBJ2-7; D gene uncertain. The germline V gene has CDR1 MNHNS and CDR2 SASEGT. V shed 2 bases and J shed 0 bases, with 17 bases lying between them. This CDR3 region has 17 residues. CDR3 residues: CASSERRLLPSSYEQYF. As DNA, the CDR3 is TGTGCCAGCAGTGAAAGGAGACTCCTACCCAGCTCCTACGAGCAGTACTTC.

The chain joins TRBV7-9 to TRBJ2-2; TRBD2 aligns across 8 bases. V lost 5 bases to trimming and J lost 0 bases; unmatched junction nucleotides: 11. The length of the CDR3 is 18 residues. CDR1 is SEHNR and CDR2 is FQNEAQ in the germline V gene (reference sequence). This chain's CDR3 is CASSPTIGRAPNTGELFF. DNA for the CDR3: TGTGCCAGCAGCCCCACGATCGGGAGGGCCCCGAACACCGGGGAGCTGTTTTTT.

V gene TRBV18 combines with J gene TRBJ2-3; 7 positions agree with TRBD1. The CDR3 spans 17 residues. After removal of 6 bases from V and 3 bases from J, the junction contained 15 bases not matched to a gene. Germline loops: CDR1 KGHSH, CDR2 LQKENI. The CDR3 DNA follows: TGTGCCAGCTCCCGTCGACAGGGACCCTTATGGACAGATACGCAGTATTTT. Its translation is CASSRRQGPLWTDTQYF.

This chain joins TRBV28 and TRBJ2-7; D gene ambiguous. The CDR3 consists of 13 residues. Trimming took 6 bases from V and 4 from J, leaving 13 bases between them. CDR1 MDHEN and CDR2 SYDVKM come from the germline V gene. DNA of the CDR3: TGTGCCAGCAGCCCCTCTGGCAGATACGAGCAGTACTTC. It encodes CASSPSGRYEQYF.

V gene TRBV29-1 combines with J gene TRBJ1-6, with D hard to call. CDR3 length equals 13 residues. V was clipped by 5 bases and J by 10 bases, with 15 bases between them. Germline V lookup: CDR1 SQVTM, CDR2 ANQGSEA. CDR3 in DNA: TGCAGCGTTAGCGAGGGATTAGGGTCACCCCTCCACTTT. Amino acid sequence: CSVSEGLGSPLHF.

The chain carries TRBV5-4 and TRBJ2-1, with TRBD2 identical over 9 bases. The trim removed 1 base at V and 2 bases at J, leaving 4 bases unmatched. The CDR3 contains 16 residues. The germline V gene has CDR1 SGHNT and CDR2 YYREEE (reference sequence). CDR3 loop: CASSLTGLAAYNEQFF. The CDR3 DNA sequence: TGTGCCAGCAGCTTGACGGGACTAGCCGCCTACAATGAGCAGTTCTTC.

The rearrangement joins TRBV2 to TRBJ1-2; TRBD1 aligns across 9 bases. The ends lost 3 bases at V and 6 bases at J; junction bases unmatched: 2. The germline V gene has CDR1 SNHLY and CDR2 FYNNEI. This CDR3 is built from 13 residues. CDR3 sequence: CASSDTGGDGYTF. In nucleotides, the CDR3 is TGTGCCAGCAGTGATACAGGGGGCGATGGCTACACCTTC.

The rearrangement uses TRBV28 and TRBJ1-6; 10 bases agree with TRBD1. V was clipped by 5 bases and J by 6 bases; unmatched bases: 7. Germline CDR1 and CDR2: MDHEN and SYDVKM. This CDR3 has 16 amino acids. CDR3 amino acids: CASSARQGAGNSPLHF. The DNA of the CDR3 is TGTGCCAGCAGTGCGCGACAGGGGGCAGGTAATTCACCCCTCCACTTT.

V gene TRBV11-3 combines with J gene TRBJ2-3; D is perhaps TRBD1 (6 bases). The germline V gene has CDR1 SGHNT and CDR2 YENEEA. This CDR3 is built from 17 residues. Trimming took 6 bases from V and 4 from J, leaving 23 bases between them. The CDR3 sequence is CASSSGQWDQLADTQYF. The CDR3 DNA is TGTGCCAGCAGTTCTGGACAGTGGGATCAATTGGCAGATACGCAGTATTTT.

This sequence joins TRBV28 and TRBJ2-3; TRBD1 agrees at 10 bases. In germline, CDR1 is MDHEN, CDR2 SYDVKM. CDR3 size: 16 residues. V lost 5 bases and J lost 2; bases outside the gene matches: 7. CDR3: CASSAYGTGVTDTQYF. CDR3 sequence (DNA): TGTGCCAGCAGTGCGTACGGGACAGGGGTCACAGATACGCAGTATTTT.

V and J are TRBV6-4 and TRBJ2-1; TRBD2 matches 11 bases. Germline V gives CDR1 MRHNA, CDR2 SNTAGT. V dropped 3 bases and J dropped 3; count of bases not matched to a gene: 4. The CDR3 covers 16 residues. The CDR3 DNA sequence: TGTGCCAGCAGTGAGAACCTAGCGGGGGGCTACAATGAGCAGTTCTTC. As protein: CASSENLAGGYNEQFF.

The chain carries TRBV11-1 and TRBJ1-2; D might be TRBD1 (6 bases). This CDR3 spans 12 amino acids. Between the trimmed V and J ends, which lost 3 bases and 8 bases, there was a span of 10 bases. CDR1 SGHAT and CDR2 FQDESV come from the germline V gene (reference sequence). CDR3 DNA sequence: TGTGCCAGCAGCTTGGGGGGGCACGGCTACACCTTC. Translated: CASSLGGHGYTF.

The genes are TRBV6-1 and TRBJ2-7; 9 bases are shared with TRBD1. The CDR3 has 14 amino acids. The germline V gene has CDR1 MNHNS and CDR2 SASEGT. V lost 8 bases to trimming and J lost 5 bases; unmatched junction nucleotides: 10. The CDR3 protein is CASGETGGADEQYF. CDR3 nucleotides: TGTGCCAGCGGGGAAACAGGGGGCGCGGACGAGCAGTACTTC.

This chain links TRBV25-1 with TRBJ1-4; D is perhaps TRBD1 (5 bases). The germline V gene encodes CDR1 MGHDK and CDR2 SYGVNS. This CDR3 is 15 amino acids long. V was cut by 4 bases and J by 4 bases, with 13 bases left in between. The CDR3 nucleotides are TGTGCCAGCAGTGGGGGGGTTTCAGATAATGAAAAACTGTTTTTT. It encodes CASSGGVSDNEKLFF.

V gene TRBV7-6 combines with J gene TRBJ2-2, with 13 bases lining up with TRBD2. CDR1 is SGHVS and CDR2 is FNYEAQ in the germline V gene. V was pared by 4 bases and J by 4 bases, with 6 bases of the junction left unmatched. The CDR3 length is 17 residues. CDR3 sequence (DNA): TGTGCCAGCAGCTCCGTACGACTAGCGGGGGGCACCGGGGAGCTGTTTTTT. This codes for CASSSVRLAGGTGELFF.

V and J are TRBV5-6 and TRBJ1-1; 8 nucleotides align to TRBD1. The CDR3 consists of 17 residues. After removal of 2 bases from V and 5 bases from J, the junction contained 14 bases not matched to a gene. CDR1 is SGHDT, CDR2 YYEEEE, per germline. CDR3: CASSLGQGRRLRTEAFF. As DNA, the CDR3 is TGTGCCAGCAGCTTAGGACAGGGACGACGGCTGAGGACTGAAGCTTTCTTT.

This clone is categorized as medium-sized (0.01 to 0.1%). The DNA for the CDR3 is TGTGCCAGCAGCTCGGGACAGACTTGGTCCTACGAGCAGTACTTC. Translating gives CASSSGQTWSYEQYF. V usage is TRBV28 and J usage is TRBJ2-7, with TRBD1 identical over 7 bases. The V gene's germline CDR1 is MDHEN and CDR2 SYDVKM. This CDR3 is 15 amino acids long. V trimming: 6 bases; J trimming: 1 base; junction bases outside the gene matches: 9.

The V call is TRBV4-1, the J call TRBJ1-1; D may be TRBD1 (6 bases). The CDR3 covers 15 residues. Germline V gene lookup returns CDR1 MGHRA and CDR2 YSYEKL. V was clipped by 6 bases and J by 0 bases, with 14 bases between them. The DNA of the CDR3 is TGCGCCAGCAGTCTACGACAGGCCATGAACACTGAAGCTTTCTTT. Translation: CASSLRQAMNTEAFF.

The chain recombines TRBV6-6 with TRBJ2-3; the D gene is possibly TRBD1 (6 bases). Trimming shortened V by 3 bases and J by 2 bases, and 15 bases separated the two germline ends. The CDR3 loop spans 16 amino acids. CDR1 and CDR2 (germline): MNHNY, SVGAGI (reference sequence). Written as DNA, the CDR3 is TGTGCCAGCAGTTATTCCGGGACACCTCCCACAGATACGCAGTATTTT. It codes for CASSYSGTPPTDTQYF.

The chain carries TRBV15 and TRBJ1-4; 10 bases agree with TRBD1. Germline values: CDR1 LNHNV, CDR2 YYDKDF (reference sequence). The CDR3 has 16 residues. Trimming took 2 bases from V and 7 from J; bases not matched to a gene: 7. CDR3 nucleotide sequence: TGTGCCACCAGCAGAACCCCGGGACAGGGGTTTGAAAAACTGTTTTTT. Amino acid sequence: CATSRTPGQGFEKLFF.

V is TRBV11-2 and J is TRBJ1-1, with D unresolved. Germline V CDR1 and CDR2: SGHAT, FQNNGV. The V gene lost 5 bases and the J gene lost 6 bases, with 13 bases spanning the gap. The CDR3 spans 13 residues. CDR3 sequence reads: CASSVDISAEAFF. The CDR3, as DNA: TGTGCCAGCAGCGTTGACATATCCGCTGAAGCTTTCTTT. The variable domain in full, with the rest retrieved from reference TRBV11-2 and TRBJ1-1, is EAGVAQSPRYKIIEKRQSVAFWCNPISGHATLYWYQQILGQGPKLLIQFQNNGVVDDSQLPKDRFSAERLKGVDSTLKIQPAKLEDSAVYLCASSVDISAEAFFGQGTRLTVV.